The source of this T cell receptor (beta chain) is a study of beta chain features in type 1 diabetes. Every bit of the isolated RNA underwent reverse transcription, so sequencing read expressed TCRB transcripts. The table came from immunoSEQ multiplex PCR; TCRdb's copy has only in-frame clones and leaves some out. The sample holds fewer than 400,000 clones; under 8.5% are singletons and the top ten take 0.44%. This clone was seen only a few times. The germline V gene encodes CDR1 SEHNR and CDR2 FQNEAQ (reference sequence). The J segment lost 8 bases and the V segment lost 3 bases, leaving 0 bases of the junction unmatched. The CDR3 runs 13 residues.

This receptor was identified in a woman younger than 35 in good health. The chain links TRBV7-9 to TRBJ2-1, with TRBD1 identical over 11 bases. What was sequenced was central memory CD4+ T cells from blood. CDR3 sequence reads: CASSLGQGDEQFF. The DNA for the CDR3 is TGTGCCAGCAGCTTGGGACAGGGGGATGAGCAGTTCTTC.